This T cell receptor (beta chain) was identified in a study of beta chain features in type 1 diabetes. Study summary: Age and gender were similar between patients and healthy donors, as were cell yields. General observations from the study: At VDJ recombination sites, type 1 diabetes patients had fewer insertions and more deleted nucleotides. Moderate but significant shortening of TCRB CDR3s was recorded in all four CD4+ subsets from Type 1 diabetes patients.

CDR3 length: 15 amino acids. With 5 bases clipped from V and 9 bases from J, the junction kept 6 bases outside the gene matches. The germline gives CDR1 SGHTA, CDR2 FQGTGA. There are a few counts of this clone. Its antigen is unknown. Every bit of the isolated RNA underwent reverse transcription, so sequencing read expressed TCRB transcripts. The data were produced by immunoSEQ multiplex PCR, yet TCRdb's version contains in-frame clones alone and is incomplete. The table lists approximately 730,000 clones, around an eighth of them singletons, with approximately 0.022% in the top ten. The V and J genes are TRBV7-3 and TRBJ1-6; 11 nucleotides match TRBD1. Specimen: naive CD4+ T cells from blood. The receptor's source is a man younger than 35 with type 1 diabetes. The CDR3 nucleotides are TGTGCCAGCAGCCCCCGGACAGGGGGCAGTTCACCCCTCCACTTT. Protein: CASSPRTGGSSPLHF.